The 28 T cell receptor beta chains in this list originate from one sample, sequenced in a study of blood T cell repertoires in COVID-19. Some clones are missing from TCRdb's copy, which holds only in-frame ones; the method was immunoSEQ multiplex PCR. There are about 170,000 clones in the sample; around four fifths occur only once, and 6% to 9% lies in the top ten. Material: peripheral blood. The receptors shown here come from a man in his forties who had recovered from COVID-19.

This clone has just a few counts. This chain uses TRBV7-3 with TRBJ2-5, with D possibly matching TRBD2 (6 bases). With 5 bases removed from V and 2 bases from J, the gap between germline ends came to 9 bases. Germline V gene sequence: CDR1 SGHTA, CDR2 FQGTGA. The CDR3 is 13 amino acids. CDR3 sequence: CASSRGEQETQYF. The CDR3 region has the DNA TGTGCCAGCAGCCGCGGGGAGCAAGAGACCCAGTACTTC.

The chain couples TRBV5-4 to TRBJ1-4; 9 bases are shared with TRBD1. This CDR3 region has 15 residues. The J segment lost 4 bases and the V segment lost 5 bases, leaving 6 bases of the junction unmatched. CDR1 is SGHNT, CDR2 YYREEE, per germline (reference sequence). This chain's CDR3 is CASRGGQGINEKLFF. For the CDR3, the DNA is TGTGCCAGCAGAGGAGGACAGGGGATTAATGAAAAACTGTTTTTT.

The chain couples TRBV11-2 to TRBJ1-2; no reliable D call. The CDR3 is made up of 14 amino acids. Germline CDR1 is SGHAT and CDR2 is FQNNGV. V lost 5 bases, J lost 3 bases, and 13 bases lay in between. The DNA of the CDR3 is TGTGCCAGCAGCAGGTCGAGCGGAGACTATGGCTACACCTTC. This translates into CASSRSSGDYGYTF. Supplemented by reference TRBV11-2 and TRBJ1-2, the full variable domain reads EAGVAQSPRYKIIEKRQSVAFWCNPISGHATLYWYQQILGQGPKLLIQFQNNGVVDDSQLPKDRFSAERLKGVDSTLKIQPAKLEDSAVYLCASSRSSGDYGYTFGSGTRLTVV.

The V and J genes are TRBV5-1 and TRBJ2-5; 10 nucleotides match TRBD2. The germline gives CDR1 SGHRS, CDR2 YFSETQ. The CDR3 loop spans 16 amino acids. Trimming removed 4 bases from V and 1 base from J; junction bases left unmatched: 7. As DNA, the CDR3 is TGCGCCAGCAGCCTGGGGACTAGCGTCTCCCAAGAGACCCAGTACTTC. Protein product: CASSLGTSVSQETQYF. Based on the CDR3 plus reference TRBV5-1 and TRBJ2-5, the full variable domain is KAGVTQTPRYLIKTRGQQVTLSCSPISGHRSVSWYQQTPGQGLQFLFEYFSETQRNKGNFPGRFSGRQFSNSRSEMNVSTLELGDSALYLCASSLGTSVSQETQYFGPGTRLLVL.

The V call is TRBV13, the J call TRBJ1-1, with D uncertain. Germline V gene data show CDR1 as PRHDT and CDR2 as FYEKMQ (reference sequence). The CDR3 consists of 12 residues. V was pared by 5 bases and J by 8 bases, with 12 bases between. The CDR3 DNA follows: TGTGCCAGCAGCCCCTCCCCAGGCGAAGCTTTCTTT. It is translated as CASSPSPGEAFF.

This sequence joins TRBV27 and TRBJ2-3, with 8 bases identical to TRBD2. V gave up 6 bases and J gave up 5 bases; unmatched junction bases: 13. This CDR3 region has 16 residues. Germline values: CDR1 MNHEY, CDR2 SMNVEV (reference sequence). CDR3 sequence (DNA): TGTGCCAGCAGCGACCCCTATAGCGGGGCTAAAGATACGCAGTATTTT. As protein: CASSDPYSGAKDTQYF.

The chain joins TRBV6-4 to TRBJ2-3, with 13 bases identical to TRBD2. The CDR3 contains 15 residues. Per the germline V gene, CDR1 is MRHNA and CDR2 is SNTAGT. The junction had 2 bases not matched to a gene; V was cut back by 8 bases and J by 0 bases. CDR3 sequence: CASRLAGGSTDTQYF. CDR3 nucleotides: TGTGCCAGCCGACTAGCGGGGGGAAGCACAGATACGCAGTATTTT.

The chain recombines TRBV4-1 with TRBJ1-1, with D unclear. This CDR3 is 13 amino acids long. V shed 0 bases and J shed 8 bases, with 10 bases lying between them. Germline-derived CDR1 and CDR2 are MGHRA and YSYEKL. In DNA, the CDR3 is TGCGCCAGCAGCCAAGATCAACGGGGAGAAGCTTTCTTT. It is translated as CASSQDQRGEAFF.

The sample holds a few counts of this clone. V is TRBV20-1 and J is TRBJ1-5; TRBD1 matches 7 bases. Looked up from germline, CDR1 is DFQATT and CDR2 is SNEGSKA (reference sequence). The CDR3 is 14 residues long. V lost 3 bases to trimming and J lost 5 bases; unmatched junction nucleotides: 7. CDR3 sequence reads: CSASPGQDYQPQHF. In DNA, the CDR3 is TGCAGTGCTAGTCCCGGACAGGATTATCAGCCCCAGCATTTT.

The rearrangement uses TRBV20-1 and TRBJ2-7; D remains unclear. V was cut by 4 bases and J by 0 bases, with 4 bases left in between. This CDR3 is 11 amino acids long. Germline V gene data show CDR1 as DFQATT and CDR2 as SNEGSKA (reference sequence). The CDR3 DNA is TGCAGTGCTATTAACTCCTACGAGCAGTACTTC. This codes for CSAINSYEQYF.

The chain combines TRBV28 with TRBJ2-2, with a possible D match to TRBD2 (6 bases). The CDR3 consists of 16 residues. CDR1 is MDHEN, CDR2 SYDVKM, per germline. V was pared by 8 bases and J by 2 bases, with 18 bases between. CDR3 in amino acids: CASSWGRWGNTGELFF. The DNA of the CDR3 is TGTGCCAGCTCTTGGGGGAGGTGGGGAAACACCGGGGAGCTGTTTTTT. Full variable domain (remainder filled in from reference TRBV28 and TRBJ2-2): DVKVTQSSRYLVKRTGEKVFLECVQDMDHENMFWYRQDPGLGLRLIYFSYDVKMKEKGDIPEGYSVSREKKERFSLILESASTNQTSMYLCASSWGRWGNTGELFFGEGSRLTVL.

This chain uses TRBV27 with TRBJ2-7, with D perhaps matching TRBD2 (5 bases). This CDR3 comprises 14 residues. Germline V gene data show CDR1 as MNHEY and CDR2 as SMNVEV (reference sequence). Trimming cost V 2 bases and J 4 bases, with 12 bases left between them. The CDR3 region is CASSLRRALYEQYF. The CDR3 DNA reads as TGTGCCAGCAGTTTACGGCGGGCCCTATACGAGCAGTACTTC.

The CDR3, as DNA: TGTGCCAGCTCACCAGGGACTAGCTACAATGAGCAGTTCTTC. This sequence encodes CASSPGTSYNEQFF. This chain joins TRBV18 and TRBJ2-1; 8 positions match TRBD2. V lost 2 bases and J lost 3; bases outside the gene matches: 0. The CDR3 is 14 amino acids. Germline CDR1 KGHSH, CDR2 LQKENI. The complete variable domain, with remaining parts taken from reference TRBV18 and TRBJ2-1, reads NAGVMQNPRHLVRRRGQEARLRCSPMKGHSHVYWYRQLPEEGLKFMVYLQKENIIDESGMPKERFSAEFPKEGPSILRIQQVVRGDSAAYFCASSPGTSYNEQFFGPGTRLTVL.

The V gene is TRBV29-1, the J gene TRBJ1-1; D might be TRBD1 (5 bases). The length of the CDR3 is 13 residues. The germline V gene encodes CDR1 SQVTM and CDR2 ANQGSEA. Trimming removed 3 bases from V and 0 bases from J, with 8 bases in between. The CDR3 here is CSVEDNMNTEAFF. The CDR3 region has the DNA TGCAGCGTTGAGGACAACATGAACACTGAAGCTTTCTTT.

By share, this clone counts as medium-sized. The V gene is TRBV6-5, the J gene TRBJ2-1, with unresolved D. The CDR3 length is 11 residues. V lost 6 bases and J 15 bases, leaving 15 bases between the germline ends. Germline V gene data show CDR1 as MNHEY and CDR2 as SVGAGI. The CDR3, as DNA: TGTGCCAGCAGCATGGGCAGCTATCTGTTCTTC. Encoded protein: CASSMGSYLFF.

The chain couples TRBV29-1 to TRBJ1-1, with a tentative D call TRBD1 (5 bases). Trimming took off 5 bases at V and 2 bases at J, with 12 bases between the two ends. The CDR3 sequence is 13 residues long. Germline V CDR1 and CDR2: SQVTM, ANQGSEA. As DNA, the CDR3 is TGCAGCGTTTCACCAGGGTTCAACACTGAAGCTTTCTTT. Translation: CSVSPGFNTEAFF.

This clone was detected only a few times. The gene calls are TRBV9 and TRBJ2-1; 7 positions agree with TRBD2. Germline assignment: CDR1 SGDLS and CDR2 YYNGEE. This CDR3 is 16 amino acids long. The J segment lost 2 bases and the V segment lost 4 bases, leaving 9 bases of the junction unmatched. The CDR3 region is CASSPGGDPTYNEQFF. Here the CDR3 DNA reads TGTGCCAGCAGCCCTGGGGGGGACCCTACCTACAATGAGCAGTTCTTC.

This clone was seen a handful of times. The chain is built from TRBV6-2 or TRBV6-3 and TRBJ2-7, with D perhaps matching TRBD1 (5 bases). This CDR3 is 14 amino acids long. Trimming shortened V by 0 bases and J by 3 bases, and 9 bases separated the two germline ends. Germline loops: CDR1 MNHEY, CDR2 SVGEGT. CDR3 DNA sequence: TGTGCCAGCAGTTACTCAGGGGTAGTCTACGAGCAGTACTTC. Its protein product is CASSYSGVVYEQYF.

The J gene is TRBJ2-5, the V gene TRBV6-6; no clear D. CDR3 length: 15 amino acids. The germline V gene has CDR1 MNHNY and CDR2 SVGAGI (reference sequence). Trimming took off 2 bases at V and 3 bases at J, with 13 bases between the two ends. The CDR3 sequence: CASSYPARNEETQYF. CDR3 DNA: TGTGCCAGCAGTTACCCAGCGAGAAACGAAGAGACCCAGTACTTC.

The V call is TRBV19, the J call TRBJ1-5, with D perhaps TRBD1 (5 bases). V was pared by 1 base and J by 4 bases, with 11 bases between. The CDR3 covers 15 residues. Germline CDR1 LNHDA, CDR2 SQIVND (reference sequence). The CDR3 nucleotides are TGTGCCAGTAGTATAGCCGGCAGGGATAATCAGCCCCAGCATTTT. Its translation is CASSIAGRDNQPQHF.

This clone was found once. The gene calls are TRBV7-2 and TRBJ2-5; 9 nucleotides align to TRBD2. This CDR3 region has 14 residues. The V gene end was trimmed by 4 bases and the J gene end by 3 bases; junction bases not matched to a gene: 3. From germline, CDR1 is SGHTA and CDR2 FQGNSA. The CDR3 is CASSSWTSEETQYF. CDR3 DNA sequence: TGTGCCAGCAGCTCTTGGACTAGCGAAGAGACCCAGTACTTC.

This clone was seen only once. The CDR3 protein is CASSFGTGSDTQYF. In DNA form, the CDR3 reads TGTGCCAGCAGTTTCGGGACAGGGTCAGATACGCAGTATTTT. The chain carries TRBV28 and TRBJ2-3, with 9 positions matching TRBD1. Unmatched junction bases numbered 2, after V lost 3 bases and J lost 4 bases. The CDR3 totals 14 residues. Germline V gene sequence: CDR1 MDHEN, CDR2 SYDVKM.

This chain uses TRBV11-3 with TRBJ2-5; possibly TRBD2 for D (5 bases). Trimming shortened V by 2 bases and J by 3 bases, and 13 bases separated the two germline ends. Germline loops: CDR1 SGHNT, CDR2 YENEEA. There are 15 residues in the CDR3. The chain's CDR3 is CASSLRRWGEETQYF. The CDR3 DNA reads as TGTGCCAGCAGCTTAAGGAGATGGGGAGAAGAGACCCAGTACTTC.

CDR3 coding DNA: TGTGCCAGCAGCTTAGTTCAAGCGGGGGCTGGAGAGCTGTTTTTT. Amino acids: CASSLVQAGAGELFF. V usage is TRBV7-6 and J usage is TRBJ2-2, with 8 bases that match TRBD2. The CDR3 runs to 15 residues. V shed 1 base, J shed 11 bases, and the junction held 9 bases outside the gene matches. Germline V gene sequence: CDR1 SGHVS, CDR2 FNYEAQ.

This clone occurred a few times. This rearrangement joins TRBV4-3 to TRBJ2-7, with 8 bases identical to TRBD2. The CDR3 runs 15 residues. V lost 3 bases and J lost 3; bases outside the gene matches: 7. The germline V gene encodes CDR1 LGHNA and CDR2 YSLEER. CDR3 DNA: TGCGCCAGCAGCCACTCTAGCGGGCGAAGCTACGAGCAGTACTTC. The encoded protein is CASSHSSGRSYEQYF.

This chain links TRBV18 with TRBJ2-4; 8 nucleotides agree with TRBD1. The CDR3 length is 16 residues. J lost 0 bases, V lost 6 bases, and 7 bases had no gene match. Per the germline V gene, CDR1 is KGHSH and CDR2 is LQKENI. CDR3 loop: CASSQGQGLAKNIQYF. Written as DNA, the CDR3 is TGTGCCAGCTCCCAAGGACAGGGTTTAGCCAAAAACATTCAGTACTTC.

This chain uses TRBV19 with TRBJ1-4; D is unresolved. The V gene lost 4 bases and the J gene lost 0 bases, with 9 bases spanning the gap. The CDR3 runs to 15 residues. Per the germline V gene, CDR1 is LNHDA and CDR2 is SQIVND (reference sequence). The CDR3: CASSTSVSTNEKLFF. The CDR3 DNA reads TGTGCCAGTAGTACTAGTGTTTCAACTAATGAAAAACTGTTTTTT.

J is TRBJ2-5 and V is TRBV7-2; D not certain. The V gene's germline CDR1 is SGHTA and CDR2 FQGNSA. The V and J ends lost 3 bases and 1 base respectively, with 12 bases between them. This CDR3 region has 15 residues. The CDR3 is CASSFGGVAQETQYF. The CDR3, as DNA: TGTGCCAGCAGCTTCGGCGGAGTAGCCCAAGAGACCCAGTACTTC.